The 27 T cell receptor beta chains given below trace back to one sample, sequenced in a study of T cells in Graves' hyperthyroidism and ophthalmopathy. Authors of the study amplified TCR beta CDR3 regions from RNA transcripts. Initially, a first-round RT-PCR of the TCR CDR3 employed the HTBI primer set. TCRdb re-called the multiplex PCR reads through MiXCR, storing one row per CDR3 protein. The sample carries roughly 400,000 distinct CDR3 sequences, approximately 25% recorded once. The material sequenced was blood. The receptors originated from a man aged 45-65 years with Graves' hyperthyroidism.

The CDR3 reads CSARSTFGTEAFF. CDR3 DNA: TGCAGTGCTAGATCGACTTTTGGGACTGAAGCTTTCTTT. The chain couples TRBV20-1 to TRBJ1-1; D unclear. Trimming removed 2 bases at V and 5 bases at J, with 12 bases between. The CDR3 covers 13 residues. Per germline, CDR1 DFQATT and CDR2 SNEGSKA (reference sequence).

This clonotype was detected only a few times. The J gene is TRBJ1-5, the V gene TRBV5-5, with 7 bases fitting TRBD1. Germline lookup yields CDR1 SGHKS and CDR2 YYEKEE (reference sequence). The junction had 3 bases not matched to a gene; V was cut back by 0 bases and J by 3 bases. The CDR3 consists of 15 residues. DNA for the CDR3: TGTGCCAGCAGCTTGGGGGACAGCTACAATCAGCCCCAGCATTTT. Residues: CASSLGDSYNQPQHF. The full variable domain, with the rest looked up from reference TRBV5-5 and TRBJ1-5, is DAGVTQSPTHLIKTRGQQVTLRCSPISGHKSVSWYQQVLGQGPQFIFQYYEKEERGRGNFPDRFSARQFPNYSSELNVNALLLGDSALYLCASSLGDSYNQPQHFGDGTRLSIL.

This clonotype was counted between two and nine times. The chain has TRBV5-1 and TRBJ2-7; D is perhaps TRBD1 or TRBD2 (7 bases each). Germline assignment: CDR1 SGHRS and CDR2 YFSETQ. V was trimmed by 4 bases and J by 4 bases, leaving 18 bases between them. The CDR3 contains 15 residues. The CDR3 DNA follows: TGCGCCAGCAGCCCAGGGGGAGGGCCCTCTTACGAGCAGTACTTC. Protein: CASSPGGGPSYEQYF.

V usage is TRBV28 and J usage is TRBJ1-6, with D tentatively TRBD1 (6 bases). The V and J ends lost 6 bases and 14 bases respectively, with 17 bases between them. Germline CDR1 MDHEN, CDR2 SYDVKM. CDR3 length equals 13 residues. The CDR3 sequence is CASRSNPRDTLHF. DNA for the CDR3: TGTGCCAGCAGGAGCAATCCTCGGGACACCCTCCACTTT. The full variable domain, with the rest looked up from reference TRBV28 and TRBJ1-6, is DVKVTQSSRYLVKRTGEKVFLECVQDMDHENMFWYRQDPGLGLRLIYFSYDVKMKEKGDIPEGYSVSREKKERFSLILESASTNQTSMYLCASRSNPRDTLHFGNGTRLTVT.

This clonotype was seen a handful of times. V gene TRBV7-3 combines with J gene TRBJ2-3; perhaps TRBD2 as D (6 bases). The CDR3 consists of 14 residues. Trimming shortened V by 3 bases and J by 4 bases, and 11 bases separated the two germline ends. In germline, CDR1 is SGHTA, CDR2 FQGTGA. CDR3 coding DNA: TGTGCCAGCAGCTTGGACGGGAGCCCAGATACGCAGTATTTT. This gives the protein CASSLDGSPDTQYF.

This chain joins TRBV11-2 and TRBJ2-3; possibly TRBD2 for D (7 bases). The V end lost 5 bases, the J end lost 1 base, and 10 bases lay between the germline ends. Germline loops: CDR1 SGHAT, CDR2 FQNNGV. This CDR3 comprises 14 residues. The DNA of the CDR3 is TGTGCCAGCAGCGAGGGGGGGCGCACAGATACGCAGTATTTT. Translation gives CASSEGGRTDTQYF.

The J gene is TRBJ2-2, the V gene TRBV7-9; D unclear. CDR3 length: 13 residues. Germline V gene data show CDR1 as SEHNR and CDR2 as FQNEAQ (reference sequence). V was cut by 6 bases and J by 7 bases, with 12 bases left in between. DNA for the CDR3: TGTGCCAGCAGGCCAAGGGAAGTCGGGGAGCTGTTTTTT. This encodes CASRPREVGELFF.

The genes are TRBV5-1 and TRBJ1-5; maybe TRBD1 (5 bases). Germline V gene sequence: CDR1 SGHRS, CDR2 YFSETQ. Trimming took 7 bases from V and 2 from J, leaving 22 bases between them. The CDR3 contains 17 residues. In DNA, the CDR3 is TGCGCCAGCCACGCCGCGGGGCTGAGAATTGGCAATCAGCCCCAGCATTTT. Its protein is CASHAAGLRIGNQPQHF.

This clonotype was detected many times. The chain uses TRBV3-1 and TRBJ1-1; TRBD1 might be the D (5 bases). The V and J ends lost 5 bases and 5 bases respectively, with 15 bases between them. Germline CDR1 reads LGHDT; CDR2 reads YNNKEL (reference sequence). This CDR3 is 14 amino acids long. The CDR3 DNA follows: TGTGCCAGCAGCAAAACGGGGGTTGAAACTGAAGCTTTCTTT. Protein product: CASSKTGVETEAFF.

As for this clonotype: It may be a read error: a sequence one base away is much more abundant. The V gene is TRBV28, the J gene TRBJ2-5; D is possibly TRBD1 (5 bases). Germline V gene data show CDR1 as MDHEN and CDR2 as SYDVKM. This CDR3 region has 15 residues. This chain's CDR3 is CASSFSRAGKEIQYF. In DNA, the CDR3 is TGTGCCAGCAGTTTCTCCAGGGCAGGGAAAGAGATCCAGTACTTC.

The V gene is TRBV7-9, the J gene TRBJ1-4; 8 bases align to TRBD1. The CDR3 has 16 residues. Germline values: CDR1 SEHNR, CDR2 FQNEAQ (reference sequence). V shed 6 bases and J 8 bases; nucleotides not matched to a gene: 14. CDR3 nucleotide sequence: TGTGCCAGCAGTCCTACACCGACAGGGGTTAGGGAAAAACTGTTTTTT. Its protein is CASSPTPTGVREKLFF. Complete variable domain (other parts from reference TRBV7-9 and TRBJ1-4): DTGVSQNPRHKITKRGQNVTFRCDPISEHNRLYWYRQTLGQGPEFLTYFQNEAQLEKSRLLSDRFSAERPKGSFSTLEIQRTEQGDSAMYLCASSPTPTGVREKLFFGSGTQLSVL.

This clonotype was seen a handful of times. The rearrangement uses TRBV12-3 or TRBV12-4 and TRBJ2-5, with D unresolved. This CDR3 region has 11 residues. Trimming removed 6 bases at V and 7 bases at J, with 9 bases between. The CDR3 nucleotides read TGTGCCAGCAGCACCGCCTTGACCCAGTACTTC. It translates to CASSTALTQYF.

This clonotype was seen at least ten times. The rearrangement joins TRBV11-2 to TRBJ2-1, with D uncertain. CDR3 length: 12 amino acids. Germline CDR1 SGHAT, CDR2 FQNNGV. V lost 4 bases to trimming and J lost 5 bases, with 6 bases between them. The CDR3: CASSSMNNEQFF. In DNA, the CDR3 is TGTGCCAGCAGCTCTATGAACAATGAGCAGTTCTTC.

This clonotype was seen a few times. The V and J genes are TRBV9 and TRBJ2-3; the match to TRBD2 covers 15 bases. The germline gives CDR1 SGDLS, CDR2 YYNGEE. The CDR3 contains 19 residues. V was clipped by 0 bases and J by 5 bases; unmatched bases: 10. CDR3 sequence (DNA): TGTGCCAGCAGCGTAGTTCCGGGACTAGCGGGAGGAGCTGAAGATACGCAGTATTTT. It encodes CASSVVPGLAGGAEDTQYF.

This clonotype was found a few times. The CDR3 nucleotides read TGCGCCAGCAGCTACAGTGGGGGCCGGGGATACAATGAGCAGTTCTTC. Residues: CASSYSGGRGYNEQFF. The genes are TRBV5-1 and TRBJ2-1; D possibly corresponds to TRBD1 (6 bases). Germline V gene lookup returns CDR1 SGHRS and CDR2 YFSETQ. V was cut by 3 bases and J by 4 bases, with 17 bases left in between. This CDR3 has 16 residues.

This clonotype was picked up a small number of times. The chain joins TRBV19 to TRBJ2-3, with D perhaps TRBD2 (5 bases). Trimming pared 5 bases from V and 0 bases from J, leaving 15 bases between. Germline-derived CDR1 and CDR2 are LNHDA and SQIVND (reference sequence). There are 16 residues in the CDR3. The CDR3 region has the DNA TGTGCCAGTAGTTCAATAGAGCGGATAAGCACAGATACGCAGTATTTT. Amino acids: CASSSIERISTDTQYF. Together with reference TRBV19 and TRBJ2-3, the CDR3 gives the full variable domain: DGGITQSPKYLFRKEGQNVTLSCEQNLNHDAMYWYRQDPGQGLRLIYYSQIVNDFQKGDIAEGYSVSREKKESFPLTVTSAQKNPTAFYLCASSSIERISTDTQYFGPGTRLTVL.

The gene calls are TRBV6-2 or TRBV6-3 and TRBJ2-7; weak D call: TRBD1 (5 bases). The germline gives CDR1 MNHEY, CDR2 SVGEGT. This CDR3 region has 16 residues. Trimming cost V 0 bases and J 7 bases, with 19 bases left between them. The CDR3 nucleotides read TGTGCCAGCAGTTACTCGATGTCCAGGGCGCGGCGGGAGCAGTACTTC. Protein sequence: CASSYSMSRARREQYF.

This clonotype was seen many times. J is TRBJ2-5 and V is TRBV7-2; 7 nucleotides line up with TRBD2. V dropped 5 bases and J dropped 5; count of bases not matched to a gene: 8. This CDR3 has 14 residues. Germline V CDR1 and CDR2: SGHTA, FQGNSA. Written as DNA, the CDR3 is TGTGCCAGCAGCGCGAGACGCGGGAGCGAGACCCAGTACTTC. It is translated as CASSARRGSETQYF.

This clonotype was picked up a small number of times. CDR3 protein: CASSYGDRAHEQYF. DNA for the CDR3: TGTGCCAGCAGTTACGGTGACAGGGCCCACGAGCAGTACTTC. V is TRBV6-6 and J is TRBJ2-7, with 7 bases identical to TRBD1. This CDR3 is 14 amino acids long. V shed 2 bases and J 5 bases; nucleotides not matched to a gene: 6. Looked up from germline, CDR1 is MNHNY and CDR2 is SVGAGI (reference sequence).

As for this clonotype: The junction departs from germline at one end; a sequencing error may be responsible. V gene TRBV5-1 combines with J gene TRBJ2-2; 7 nucleotides line up with TRBD1. This CDR3 is 15 amino acids long. CDR1 SGHRS and CDR2 YFSETQ come from the germline V gene. CDR3 loop: CASRLDRSNTGELFF. The CDR3 DNA is TGCGCCAGCAGATTGGACAGGTCGAACACCGGGGAGCTGTTTTTT.

This clonotype has at least ten counts. This sequence joins TRBV11-2 and TRBJ2-1; 7 bases map to TRBD2. This CDR3 has 13 residues. Germline V gene data show CDR1 as SGHAT and CDR2 as FQNNGV. After removal of 10 bases from V and 4 bases from J, the junction contained 7 bases not matched to a gene. The CDR3 sequence is CATKASGYNEQFF. Here the CDR3 DNA reads TGTGCCACCAAGGCTAGCGGATACAATGAGCAGTTCTTC. Based on the CDR3 plus reference TRBV11-2 and TRBJ2-1, the full variable domain is EAGVAQSPRYKIIEKRQSVAFWCNPISGHATLYWYQQILGQGPKLLIQFQNNGVVDDSQLPKDRFSAERLKGVDSTLKIQPAKLEDSAVYLCATKASGYNEQFFGPGTRLTVL.

V gene TRBV30 combines with J gene TRBJ2-1; the D call may be TRBD1 or TRBD2 (6 bases each). The CDR3 totals 13 residues. Trimming cost V 2 bases and J 9 bases, with 14 bases left between them. In germline, CDR1 is GTSNPN, CDR2 SVGIG (reference sequence). DNA of the CDR3: TGTGCCTGGAGTCACATTACGGGGGCTGAGCAGTTCTTC. This encodes CAWSHITGAEQFF.

This clonotype was observed a handful of times. The chain carries TRBV2 and TRBJ2-5; 11 bases map to TRBD2. The CDR3 covers 16 residues. Germline V lookup: CDR1 SNHLY, CDR2 FYNNEI. The J segment lost 2 bases and the V segment lost 6 bases, leaving 8 bases of the junction unmatched. CDR3 sequence (DNA): TGTGCCAGCAGCCGAGACATAGCGGGAGGGCAAGAGACCCAGTACTTC. Amino acid sequence: CASSRDIAGGQETQYF.

There are many counts of this clonotype. This chain joins TRBV29-1 and TRBJ1-1; D unclear. There are 14 residues in the CDR3. From germline, CDR1 is SQVTM and CDR2 ANQGSEA. V was pared by 1 base and J by 6 bases, with 15 bases between. The CDR3 DNA follows: TGCAGCGTTGAAGTTGGGTTTGGGTACGCTGAAGCTTTCTTT. This translates into CSVEVGFGYAEAFF.

There are many counts of this clonotype. The chain recombines TRBV28 with TRBJ1-1; D not resolved. CDR1 and CDR2 (germline): MDHEN, SYDVKM. Trimming pared 3 bases from V and 5 bases from J, leaving 10 bases between. The CDR3 totals 13 residues. The CDR3, as DNA: TGTGCCAGCAGTTTTGGGAAAAGGACTGAAGCTTTCTTT. Translation: CASSFGKRTEAFF.

With regard to this clonotype: A much larger clone differs from this one at a single base, so this may be a read error. The genes are TRBV20-1 and TRBJ2-3, with TRBD2 as a possible D gene (6 bases). This CDR3 is 15 amino acids long. The germline CDR1 and CDR2 sequences are DFQATT and SNEGSKA (reference sequence). CDR3 amino acids: CSARAPSGVTDTLYF. The CDR3 DNA reads as TGCAGTGCTAGAGCCCCATCGGGAGTAACAGATACGCTGTATTTT.

The chain combines TRBV10-3 with TRBJ2-5; tentatively, D is TRBD2 (6 bases). CDR1 ENHRY and CDR2 SYGVKD come from the germline V gene. V gave up 3 bases and J gave up 4 bases, with 12 bases separating them. The CDR3 is 14 amino acids. The CDR3 sequence is CAISELSGVETQYF. The DNA for the CDR3 is TGTGCCATCAGTGAACTATCGGGAGTAGAGACCCAGTACTTC.